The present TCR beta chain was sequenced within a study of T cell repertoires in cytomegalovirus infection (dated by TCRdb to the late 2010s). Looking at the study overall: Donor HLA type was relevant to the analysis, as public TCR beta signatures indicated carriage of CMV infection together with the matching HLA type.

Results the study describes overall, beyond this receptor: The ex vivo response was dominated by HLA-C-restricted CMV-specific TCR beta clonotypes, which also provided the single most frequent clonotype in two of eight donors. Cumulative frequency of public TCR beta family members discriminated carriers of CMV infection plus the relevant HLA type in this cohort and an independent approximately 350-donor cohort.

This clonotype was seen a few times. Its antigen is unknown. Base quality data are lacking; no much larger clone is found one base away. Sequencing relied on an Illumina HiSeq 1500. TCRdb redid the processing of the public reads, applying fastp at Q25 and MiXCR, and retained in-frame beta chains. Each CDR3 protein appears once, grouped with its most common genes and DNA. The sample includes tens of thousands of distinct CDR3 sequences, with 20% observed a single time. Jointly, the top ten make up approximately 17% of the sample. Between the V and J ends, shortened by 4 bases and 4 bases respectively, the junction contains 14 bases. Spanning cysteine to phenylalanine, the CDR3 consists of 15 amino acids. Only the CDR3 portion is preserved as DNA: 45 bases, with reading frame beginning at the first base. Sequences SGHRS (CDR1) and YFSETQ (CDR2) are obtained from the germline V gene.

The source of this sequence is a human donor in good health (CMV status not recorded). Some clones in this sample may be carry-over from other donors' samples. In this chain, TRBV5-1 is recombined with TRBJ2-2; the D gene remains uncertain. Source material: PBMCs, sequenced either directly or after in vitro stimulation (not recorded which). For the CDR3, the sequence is CASSEASWITGELFF. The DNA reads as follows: TGCGCCAGCAGCGAGGCCAGCTGGATCACCGGGGAGCTGTTTTTT.